These T cell receptor beta chains were read from a single sample in a study of Graves' ophthalmopathy and Graves' hyperthyroidism. TCRdb redid the calling of the multiplex PCR reads with MiXCR, one entry per CDR3 protein. The data hold around 1,200,000 distinct CDR3 sequences, with approximately 35% observed a single time. Sequencing was carried out using peripheral blood or thyroid tissue (not recorded which). These TCRs come from an adult man with Graves' hyperthyroidism. The conserved cysteine and the conserved F or W are not part of the CDR3 here. Each record gives: J gene, V gene, CDR3 length, CDR3 protein.

>TRBJ2-7|TRBV10-1|10
ASSPGTGVQY
>TRBJ2-5|TRBV6-6|11
ASSYDYLGTQY
>TRBJ1-6|TRBV20-1|13
SARASGQGASPLH
>TRBJ1-4|TRBV15|10
ATSREIGSLF
>TRBJ2-2|TRBV7-9|14
ASSSGTGENTGELF
>TRBJ1-2|TRBV7-8|11
ASTPGTAYGYT
>TRBJ2-7|TRBV29-1|10
SVSTGSYEQY
>TRBJ1-1|TRBV11-2|16
ASSLEQAWGVRSAVAF
>TRBJ1-2|TRBV10-1|11
ASSAQRSGGYT
>TRBJ1-1|TRBV5-4|13
ASSLAAQMNTEAF
>TRBJ2-7|TRBV7-6|15
ASSPNPPTGKFYEQY
>TRBJ1-5|TRBV20-1|12
SASTGGTDQPQH
>TRBJ1-4|TRBV19|13
ASSKVTETNEKLF
>TRBJ1-1|TRBV4-1|13
ASSREGVMDTEAF
>TRBJ1-1|TRBV20-1|9
SARGRGPAF
>TRBJ1-6|TRBV7-9|12
ASSLPNRDSPLH
>TRBJ1-2|TRBV7-9|14
ASSRTGGFRNYGYT
>TRBJ2-7|TRBV2|9
ASSGQGASQ
>TRBJ1-2|TRBV9|14
ASSVSGGNINYGYT
>TRBJ2-7|TRBV30|11
AWIREGRDEQY
>TRBJ1-1|TRBV19|13
ASSISIRKVTEAF
>TRBJ1-2|TRBV29-1|11
SVEQGLGYGYT
>TRBJ1-5|TRBV12-3/TRBV12-4|12
ASRAGARTQPQH
>TRBJ2-5|TRBV11-2|13
ASSPTRGLVETQY
>TRBJ1-1|TRBV19|13
ASTKSPGQNTEAF
>TRBJ1-2|TRBV4-1|14
ASSQRVSAGKYGYT
>TRBJ2-2|TRBV7-9|16
ASSLRPSRTSRPGELF
>TRBJ1-2|TRBV28|12
ASRSGMRGNGYT
>TRBJ1-2|TRBV30|9
AWSRGRGYT
>TRBJ1-1|TRBV27|11
ASSLVQGSEAF
>TRBJ2-5|TRBV4-1|12
ASSQVRLQETQY
>TRBJ1-6|TRBV20-1|13
SARRDPGPNSPLH
>TRBJ1-2|TRBV29-1|11
SARRAAGYGYT
>TRBJ1-3|TRBV20-1|11
SARDPRRHTIY
>TRBJ2-7|TRBV10-3|11
ASFRQGTYEQY
>TRBJ1-1|TRBV3-1|14
VSSQVRGLSGTEAF
>TRBJ2-7|TRBV4-1|14
ASSQEIGGLAPKLN
>TRBJ2-7|TRBV20-1|13
SASGRGPGSYEQY
>TRBJ2-5|TRBV12-3/TRBV12-4|14
ASSRAGGIVGETQY
>TRBJ2-7|TRBV4-3|13
ASSQDRKQTYEQY
>TRBJ1-5|TRBV20-1|10
SASNPNQPQH